The source of this T cell receptor beta chain is a study of T-cell reconstitution after alpha-beta-depleted transplantation in children. This clonotype has a count of ten or more. Germline loops: CDR1 SNHLY, CDR2 FYNNEI. V was pared by 8 bases and J by 1 base, with 13 bases between. The CDR3 spans 14 residues. A TCRbeta library incorporating unique molecular identifiers was prepared. Each CDR3 protein gets one entry after TCRdb re-called the PCR reads with MiXCR. Here the sample spans some 290,000 distinct CDR3 sequences, 9.5% to 10% being singletons. The sample in question was PBMCs from the stem cell graft donor, obtained from the stem cell graft. The gene calls are TRBV2 and TRBJ2-3, with TRBD1 as a possible D gene (6 bases). The receptor comes from a human donor who donated a stem cell graft to a child with SCID. CDR3 DNA sequence: TGTGCCAGCTTGGCAGGGGACCGCACAGATACGCAGTATTTT. The encoded protein is CASLAGDRTDTQYF.